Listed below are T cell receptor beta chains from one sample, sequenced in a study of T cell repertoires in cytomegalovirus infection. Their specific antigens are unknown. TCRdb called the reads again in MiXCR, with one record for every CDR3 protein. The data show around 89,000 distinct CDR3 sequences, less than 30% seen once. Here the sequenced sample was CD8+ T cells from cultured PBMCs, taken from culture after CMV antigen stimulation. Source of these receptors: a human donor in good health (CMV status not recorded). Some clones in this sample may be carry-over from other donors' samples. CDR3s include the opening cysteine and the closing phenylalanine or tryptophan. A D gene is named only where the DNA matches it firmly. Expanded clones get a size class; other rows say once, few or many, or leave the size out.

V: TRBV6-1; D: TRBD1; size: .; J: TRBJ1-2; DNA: TGTGCCAGCAGTTCCGGGGACAGGGGAAACTATGGCTACACCTTC; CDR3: CASSSGDRGNYGYTF
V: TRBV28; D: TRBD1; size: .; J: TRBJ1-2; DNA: TGTGCCAGCACACTTACGGGACAGGGCGGATTCTATGGCTACACCTTC; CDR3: CASTLTGQGGFYGYTF
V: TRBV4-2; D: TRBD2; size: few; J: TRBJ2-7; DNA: TGTGCCAGCAGCCAAGAAGGGAGTCTAGCGGGGGTTTACGAGCAGTACTTC; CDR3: CASSQEGSLAGVYEQYF
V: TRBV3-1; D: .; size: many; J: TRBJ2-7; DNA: TGTGCCAGCAGCCCCCTCTTGGGGGGCTCCTACGAGCAGTACTTC; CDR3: CASSPLLGGSYEQYF
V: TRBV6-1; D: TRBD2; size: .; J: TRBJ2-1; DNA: TGTGCCAGCAGTGACTTGAGCGGGGGGTACAATGAGCAGTTCTTC; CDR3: CASSDLSGGYNEQFF
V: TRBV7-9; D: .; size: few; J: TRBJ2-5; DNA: TGTGCCAGCAGCCAGTGGGAAGGCGGCCTGGGAGAGACCCAGTACTTC; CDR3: CASSQWEGGLGETQYF
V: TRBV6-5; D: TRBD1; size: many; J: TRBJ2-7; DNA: TGTGCCAGCAGTTACTCAGGGGGCTATTACGAGCAGTACTTC; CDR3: CASSYSGGYYEQYF
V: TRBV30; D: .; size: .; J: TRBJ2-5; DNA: TGTGCCTGGAGTCAGGACTGGCAAGAGACCCAGTACTTC; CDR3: CAWSQDWQETQYF
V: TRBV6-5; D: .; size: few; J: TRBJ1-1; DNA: TGTGCCAGCAGTTACATGGGGGCTGGGACTGAAGCTTTCTTT; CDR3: CASSYMGAGTEAFF
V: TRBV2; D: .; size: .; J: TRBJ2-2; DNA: TGTGCCAGCGCCGGGCGGGAGCTGTTTTTT; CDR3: CASAGRELFF
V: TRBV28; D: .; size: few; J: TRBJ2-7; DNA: TGTGCCAGCAGTTATAGTACAGGGAGCTCCTACGAGCAGTACTTC; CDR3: CASSYSTGSSYEQYF
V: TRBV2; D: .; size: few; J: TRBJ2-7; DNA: TGTGCCAGCAGTAAAGGACAGCCCTCCTACGAGCAGTACTTC; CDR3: CASSKGQPSYEQYF
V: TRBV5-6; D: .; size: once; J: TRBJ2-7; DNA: TGTGCCAGCTCGACCGGGACGGCCTACGAGCAGTACTTC; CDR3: CASSTGTAYEQYF
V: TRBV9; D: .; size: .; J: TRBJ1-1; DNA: TGTGCCAGCAGCGTAGGGGCAGCGAACACTGAAGCTTTCTTT; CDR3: CASSVGAANTEAFF
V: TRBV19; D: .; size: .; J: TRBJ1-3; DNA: TGTACCAGTAGTATCCCTGGAAACACCATATATTTT; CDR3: CTSSIPGNTIYF
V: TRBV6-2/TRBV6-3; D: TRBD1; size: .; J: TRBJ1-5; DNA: TGTGCCAGCAGCCAGGGACAGATCAATCAGCCCCAGCATTTT; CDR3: CASSQGQINQPQHF
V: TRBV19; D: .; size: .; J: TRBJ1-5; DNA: TGTGCCAGTAGTCTAACAGGTGTGGGTTGGAGCAATCAGCCCCAGCATTTT; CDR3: CASSLTGVGWSNQPQHF
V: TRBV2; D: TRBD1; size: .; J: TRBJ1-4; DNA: TGTGCCAGCAGTGAAGTCCGGGCAGGGGGCGATTCCGGTGGAAAACTGTTTTTT; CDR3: CASSEVRAGGDSGGKLFF
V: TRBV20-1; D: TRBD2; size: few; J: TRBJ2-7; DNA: TGCAGTGCAAGACTAGCGGGAAACCTATATCTCTACGAGCAGTACTTC; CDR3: CSARLAGNLYLYEQYF
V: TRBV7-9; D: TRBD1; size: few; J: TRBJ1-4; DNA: TGTGCCAGCAGCGGACAGGTTTACCCGTCAAGACTGTTTTTT; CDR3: CASSGQVYPSRLFF
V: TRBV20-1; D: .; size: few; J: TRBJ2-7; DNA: TGCAGTGCTTGGGATAAGGACAGTACCTACGAGCAGTACTTC; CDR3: CSAWDKDSTYEQYF
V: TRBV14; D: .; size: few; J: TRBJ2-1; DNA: TGTGCCAGCAGCCAAGGCCGGAGCTCCTACAATGAGCAGTTCTTC; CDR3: CASSQGRSSYNEQFF
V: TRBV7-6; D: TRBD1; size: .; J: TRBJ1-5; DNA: TGTGCCAGCAGCCCGACAGGGGTCCCGGGGCCCCAGCATTTT; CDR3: CASSPTGVPGPQHF
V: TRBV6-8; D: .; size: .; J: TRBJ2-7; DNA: TGTGCCAGCAGCTCGGACAACTCCTACGAGCAGTACTTC; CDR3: CASSSDNSYEQYF
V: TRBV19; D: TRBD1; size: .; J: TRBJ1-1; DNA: TGTGCCAGTAGTGGGGACAGAACCAACACTGAAGCTTTCTTT; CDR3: CASSGDRTNTEAFF